The 16 T cell receptor beta chains given below trace back to one sample, sequenced in a study of blood T cells in healthy people across ages. Through a sample-barcoded 5' primer and a J-beta primer mix, a second PCR was run for about 7 to 12 cycles. In TCRdb, the 5' RACE reads were re-called with MiXCR into one record per CDR3 protein. The sample contains roughly 2 million distinct CDR3 sequences, less than 50% of which appear only once. Sequencing was performed on blood. These receptors were taken from a woman aged 40 to 50 in good health.

The chain couples TRBV28 to TRBJ2-4; 7 bases line up with TRBD1. The J call may not be correct, given that the DNA end is closer to TRBJ2-5. This CDR3 is 19 amino acids long. CDR1 and CDR2 from the germline V gene are MDHEN and SYDVKM. The CDR3 spells CASSSTYYRTGDIQETQYF. DNA of the CDR3: TGTGCCAGCAGTTCGACTTACTATAGGACAGGAGACATCCAAGAGACCCAGTACTTC.

This clonotype was seen only a few times. The V gene is TRBV5-1, the J gene TRBJ2-5; D remains ambiguous. The CDR3 is 13 residues long. The V end was cut by 0 bases, the J end by 5 bases, with 8 bases between. The germline V gene encodes CDR1 SGHRS and CDR2 YFSETQ. CDR3 nucleotides: TGCGCCAGCAGCTTGGTTGACTTTGAGACCCAGTACTTC. Protein sequence: CASSLVDFETQYF.

For the CDR3, the DNA is TGTGCCAGCAGCCAGAGGACTAGCGGGGTCTCCTACGAGCAGTACTTC. As protein: CASSQRTSGVSYEQYF. V is TRBV3-1 and J is TRBJ2-7, with TRBD2 matching over 12 bases. The CDR3 totals 16 residues. V was pared by 3 bases and J by 0 bases, with 3 bases of the junction left unmatched. CDR1 and CDR2 (germline): LGHDT, YNNKEL (reference sequence).

This clonotype was observed a few times. The CDR3 loop is CASSVERGGAYTQYF. In DNA, the CDR3 is TGTGCCAGCAGCGTAGAGCGGGGGGGCGCGTATACGCAGTATTTT. The V call is TRBV9, the J call TRBJ2-3; 10 nucleotides align to TRBD2. Germline V CDR1 and CDR2: SGDLS, YYNGEE. V lost 0 bases, J lost 7 bases, and 5 bases stayed unmatched. This CDR3 is built from 15 residues.

The V and J genes are TRBV4-2 and TRBJ2-1, with D possibly called TRBD1 or TRBD2 (7 bases each). Germline CDR1 and CDR2: LGHNA and YNFKEQ. V lost 0 bases and J lost 9, with 18 bases in between. This CDR3 has 16 amino acids. The CDR3 reads CASSQDQGGGASEQFF. The CDR3 DNA reads as TGTGCCAGCAGCCAAGATCAGGGGGGAGGGGCTAGTGAGCAGTTCTTC.

This clonotype was observed a few times. The chain carries TRBV7-2 and TRBJ1-2; 8 positions agree with TRBD1. V lost 4 bases to trimming and J lost 8 bases; unmatched junction nucleotides: 18. CDR3 length: 17 residues. CDR1 and CDR2 from the germline V gene are SGHTA and FQGNSA. CDR3 region: CASSSGQGGGNYRGYTF. The CDR3 coding sequence is TGTGCCAGCAGCTCCGGACAGGGAGGAGGGAATTATCGAGGCTACACCTTC.

V is TRBV18 and J is TRBJ1-5; D remains ambiguous. CDR1 and CDR2 (germline): KGHSH, LQKENI. The ends were cut back, 3 bases at V and 4 bases at J, with 13 bases in the middle. CDR3 size: 15 residues. The CDR3 loop is CASSPAGRENQPQHF. CDR3 DNA: TGTGCCAGCTCACCCGCGGGGAGAGAAAATCAGCCCCAGCATTTT.

This rearrangement joins TRBV6-5 to TRBJ2-7, with TRBD2 matching 7 bases. V shed 2 bases and J 4 bases; nucleotides not matched to a gene: 5. Germline lookup yields CDR1 MNHEY and CDR2 SVGAGI. The CDR3 spans 14 residues. The CDR3, as DNA: TGTGCCAGCAGTTACAACGGGGGGTTGTACGAGCAGTACTTC. Protein product: CASSYNGGLYEQYF.

V and J are TRBV6-5 and TRBJ2-3, with 10 bases that match TRBD2. This CDR3 has 18 residues. The germline CDR1 and CDR2 sequences are MNHEY and SVGAGI. Trimming removed 2 bases from V and 5 bases from J; junction bases left unmatched: 13. CDR3 loop: CASSYGLAGAGRGDTQYF. DNA for the CDR3: TGTGCCAGCAGTTACGGGCTAGCGGGGGCCGGCCGGGGAGATACGCAGTATTTT.

This clonotype has only a few counts. This chain joins TRBV6-5 and TRBJ2-4; D unclear. The germline gives CDR1 MNHEY, CDR2 SVGAGI. The length of the CDR3 is 13 residues. The V end lost 6 bases, the J end lost 2 bases, and 8 bases lay between the germline ends. CDR3 DNA sequence: TGTGCCAGCAGGCCCGTTACCAAAAACATTCAGTACTTC. Its translation: CASRPVTKNIQYF.

The sample holds a few counts of this clonotype. The CDR3 region is CASSFDTSALNIQYF. In DNA, the CDR3 is TGCGCCAGCAGCTTTGACACTAGCGCATTGAACATTCAGTACTTC. This chain joins TRBV5-1 and TRBJ2-4; 7 bases match TRBD2. The V and J ends lost 2 bases and 7 bases, in that order; junction bases with no gene match: 9. The CDR3 has 15 residues. Germline values: CDR1 SGHRS, CDR2 YFSETQ.

The V call is TRBV7-2, the J call TRBJ2-4; 8 positions match TRBD1. CDR3 length equals 15 residues. Trimming removed 3 bases from V and 13 bases from J; junction bases left unmatched: 14. Germline V gene data show CDR1 as SGHTA and CDR2 as FQGNSA. The CDR3 loop is CASSLIGQGRREQYF. The DNA of the CDR3 is TGTGCCAGCAGCTTGATAGGACAGGGACGGCGAGAGCAGTACTTC.

V usage is TRBV6-5 and J usage is TRBJ2-7; TRBD2 matches at 8 bases. The J call may be mistaken, given a closer DNA end match to TRBJ2-5. Germline lookup yields CDR1 MNHEY and CDR2 SVGAGI. The CDR3 length is 14 residues. This CDR3 is CASTGSPGGETQYF. The CDR3 DNA reads as TGTGCCAGCACCGGATCGCCGGGGGGGGAGACCCAGTACTTC.

This clonotype was recorded a few times. The gene calls are TRBV20-1 and TRBJ1-5; TRBD1 matches at 10 bases. V lost 2 bases, J lost 5 bases, and 3 bases stayed unmatched. CDR1 is DFQATT, CDR2 SNEGSKA, per germline (reference sequence). The length of the CDR3 is 14 residues. The CDR3 nucleotides read TGCAGTGCTAGACGGGGGACAGGGGATCAGCCCCAGCATTTT. It translates to CSARRGTGDQPQHF.

Concerning this clonotype itself: One end of the junction fails to match germline, which may point to a read error. The chain uses TRBV6-5 and TRBJ1-2; TRBD1 matches at 10 bases. The CDR3 consists of 14 residues. The germline gives CDR1 MNHEY, CDR2 SVGAGI. The CDR3 sequence is CASTRQGANYGCTF. Here the CDR3 DNA reads TGTGCCAGCACCCGACAGGGGGCGAACTATGGCTGCACCTTC.

The sample holds a few counts of this clonotype. This chain links TRBV4-1 with TRBJ2-6, with 8 nucleotides matching TRBD1. Trimming took 4 bases from V and 5 from J; bases not matched to a gene: 10. This CDR3 comprises 17 residues. Per germline, CDR1 MGHRA and CDR2 YSYEKL. CDR3 bases: TGCGCCAGCAGCCTTGCGACAGGGGCGAGTCGGGCCAACGTCCTGACTTTC. It translates to CASSLATGASRANVLTF.